These 8 T cell receptor beta chains were sequenced from one sample in a study of PD-L1 blockade in urothelial cancer. Specified time point: pretreatment peripheral blood. The repertoire was sequenced with immunoSEQ multiplex PCR; TCRdb's copy has only in-frame clones and lacks some. The sample carries 65,000 to 90,000 clones, 84% recorded once. The sample consisted of PBMCs, taken around atezolizumab (anti-PD-L1) treatment. These receptors originate from a woman in her 70s with urothelial cancer.

The chain links TRBV29-1 to TRBJ2-7; TRBD2 agrees at 9 bases. Germline CDR1 SQVTM, CDR2 ANQGSEA. The length of the CDR3 is 13 residues. Trimming cost V 4 bases and J 3 bases; bases outside gene matches: 4. DNA of the CDR3: TGCAGCGTTGGCGGGAGGGCGAACTACGAGCAGTACTTC. It codes for CSVGGRANYEQYF.

This chain uses TRBV11-2 with TRBJ2-7; possibly TRBD2 for D (5 bases). Trimming took off 1 base at V and 7 bases at J, with 11 bases between the two ends. Per the germline V gene, CDR1 is SGHAT and CDR2 is FQNNGV. This CDR3 is 13 amino acids long. Here the CDR3 reads CASSLGGTGEQYF. The CDR3 bases are TGTGCCAGCAGCTTAGGGGGAACGGGGGAGCAGTACTTC.

The genes are TRBV7-9 and TRBJ1-2; 8 positions match TRBD1. V shed 6 bases and J 1 base; nucleotides not matched to a gene: 4. Germline CDR1 reads SEHNR; CDR2 reads FQNEAQ (reference sequence). The CDR3 is made up of 14 amino acids. CDR3 DNA sequence: TGTGCCAGCAGGCCAGGGGGCGGTAACTATGGCTACACCTTC. Protein product: CASRPGGGNYGYTF.

J is TRBJ1-2 and V is TRBV11-2; 7 bases are shared with TRBD1. After removal of 5 bases from V and 7 bases from J, the junction contained 7 bases not matched to a gene. CDR3 length equals 13 residues. Germline assignment: CDR1 SGHAT and CDR2 FQNNGV. CDR3 sequence (DNA): TGTGCCAGCAGCCAATCAACAGGGGTTGGCTACACCTTC. It translates to CASSQSTGVGYTF.

The rearrangement joins TRBV7-9 to TRBJ1-5, with D possibly TRBD1 on 5 matching bases. This CDR3 is 16 amino acids long. Germline CDR1 and CDR2: SEHNR and FQNEAQ (reference sequence). Trimming stripped 1 base from V and 0 bases from J, with 10 bases between. The CDR3 DNA is TGTGCCAGCAGCTTAGGACAGACCTTTAGCAATCAGCCCCAGCATTTT. Translated, it gives CASSLGQTFSNQPQHF.

The V call is TRBV12-5, the J call TRBJ1-5; D uncertain. Germline CDR1 LGHNT, CDR2 FRNRAP. The CDR3 runs to 17 residues. V lost 7 bases and J lost 3, with 22 bases in between. The CDR3 bases are TGTGCTAGTGCCTACTTAACGGCAGGAAGTCACAATCAGCCCCAGCATTTT. Protein: CASAYLTAGSHNQPQHF.

CDR3 residues: CASSPGTGFREQYF. CDR3 nucleotides: TGTGCCAGCAGTCCCGGGACAGGCTTCCGCGAGCAGTACTTC. The genes are TRBV6-1 and TRBJ2-7; 8 nucleotides line up with TRBD1. V shed 5 bases and J 6 bases; nucleotides not matched to a gene: 9. The germline gives CDR1 MNHNS, CDR2 SASEGT. The CDR3 totals 14 residues.

This clone is a singleton in its sample. J is TRBJ1-6 and V is TRBV30, with TRBD1 matching over 7 bases. The CDR3 is made up of 16 amino acids. Trimming at V came to 0 bases and at J to 7 bases, leaving 9 bases not matched to a gene. Germline V gene sequence: CDR1 GTSNPN, CDR2 SVGIG (reference sequence). CDR3 sequence reads: CAWSVFGRGSNSPLHF. Written as DNA, the CDR3 is TGTGCCTGGAGTGTATTCGGCAGGGGGTCCAATTCACCCCTCCACTTT.